This TCR beta chain was found in a study of T cells after yellow fever vaccination. The germline CDR1 and CDR2 sequences are SGHTA and FQGNSA. CDR3 length: 15 amino acids. Germline trimming cut 4 bases from V and 4 bases from J; bases unmatched to any gene: 6. A universal primer site and UMIs were added as TCR cDNA was made by 5'RACE template switching. TCRdb re-called the 5' RACE reads with MiXCR, one entry per CDR3 protein. The table lists 350,000 or so distinct CDR3 sequences, roughly 8.6% of them singletons. This sequence originates from a man aged 18-30 years who received the YFV17D yellow fever vaccine. Sample: PBMCs, taken around 45 days after the first yellow fever vaccination. The V gene is TRBV7-2, the J gene TRBJ1-1, with 10 bases lining up with TRBD1. CDR3 bases: TGTGCCAGCAGCTCCCCGGGACAGGGGTCCACTGAAGCTTTCTTT. Translation: CASSSPGQGSTEAFF.